Listed below are T cell receptor beta chains from one sample, sequenced in a study of a mutant IDH1 vaccine in newly diagnosed glioma. The data were produced by immunoSEQ multiplex PCR, yet TCRdb's version contains in-frame clones alone and is incomplete. In the table there are under 45,000 clones, less than 95% of which are singletons. These TCRs are of unknown antigen specificity. Here the sequenced sample was PBMCs, taken from a glioma patient whose treatment included an IDH1 peptide vaccine. Source of these receptors: a man aged 50 or older with glioma. CDR3s include the opening cysteine and the closing phenylalanine or tryptophan. Each record gives: CDR3 protein, CDR3 DNA, V gene, D gene, J gene, clone size. The D gene is left open where the match is weak. Not all rows give a size; the values are once, few, many and, for expanded clones, a class.

cdr3_aa: CASLHGASNQPQHF
cdr3_nt: TGTGCCAGCCTTCACGGGGCTTCCAATCAGCCCCAGCATTTT
v_call: TRBV28
d_call: NA
j_call: TRBJ1-5
clone_size: NA

cdr3_aa: CSVLRGWDEKLFF
cdr3_nt: TGCAGCGTATTACGAGGGTGGGATGAAAAACTGTTTTTT
v_call: TRBV29-1
d_call: NA
j_call: TRBJ1-4
clone_size: NA

cdr3_aa: CASSIQGWTTEAFF
cdr3_nt: TGTGCCAGCAGTATACAGGGGTGGACGACTGAAGCTTTCTTT
v_call: TRBV28
d_call: TRBD1
j_call: TRBJ1-1
clone_size: NA

cdr3_aa: CASRPRQGSSSYEQYF
cdr3_nt: TGTGCCAGCAGACCCAGACAGGGGTCGAGCTCCTACGAGCAGTACTTC
v_call: TRBV6-6
d_call: TRBD1
j_call: TRBJ2-7
clone_size: NA

cdr3_aa: CASSSRDSPRDEQFF
cdr3_nt: TGTGCCAGCAGTTCTCGGGACTCCCCCCGTGATGAGCAGTTCTTC
v_call: TRBV6-5
d_call: NA
j_call: TRBJ2-1
clone_size: once

cdr3_aa: CASSPTGTSGRAASADTQYF
cdr3_nt: TGTGCCAGCTCACCAACCGGGACTAGCGGGAGGGCCGCTAGCGCAGATACGCAGTATTTT
v_call: TRBV18
d_call: TRBD2
j_call: TRBJ2-3
clone_size: NA

cdr3_aa: CASSGLQGPSPFYEQYF
cdr3_nt: TGTGCCAGCAGCGGCCTGCAGGGTCCCTCGCCTTTCTACGAGCAGTACTTC
v_call: TRBV7-9
d_call: NA
j_call: TRBJ2-7
clone_size: NA

cdr3_aa: CASSVIRHYEQYF
cdr3_nt: TGTGCCAGCAGTGTAATCCGTCACTACGAGCAGTACTTC
v_call: TRBV6-1
d_call: NA
j_call: TRBJ2-7
clone_size: NA

cdr3_aa: CASSQDWKQQGNQPQHF
cdr3_nt: TGCGCCAGCAGCCAAGATTGGAAGCAACAAGGCAATCAGCCCCAGCATTTT
v_call: TRBV4-3
d_call: NA
j_call: TRBJ1-5
clone_size: once

cdr3_aa: CALGLAGGQYF
cdr3_nt: TGTGCCCTGGGACTAGCGGGGGGGCAGTACTTC
v_call: TRBV30
d_call: TRBD2
j_call: TRBJ2-7
clone_size: once

cdr3_aa: CASSLVAEIQETQYF
cdr3_nt: TGTGCCAGCAGTTTAGTAGCGGAGATCCAAGAGACCCAGTACTTC
v_call: TRBV28
d_call: NA
j_call: TRBJ2-5
clone_size: NA

cdr3_aa: CASNPGRGNSYEQYF
cdr3_nt: TGTGCCAGCAACCCGGGGCGGGGCAACTCCTACGAGCAGTACTTC
v_call: TRBV7-2
d_call: NA
j_call: TRBJ2-7
clone_size: NA

cdr3_aa: CASSYSTSGGAEQFF
cdr3_nt: TGTGCCAGCAGTTACTCGACTAGCGGGGGAGCAGAGCAGTTCTTC
v_call: TRBV6-6
d_call: TRBD2
j_call: TRBJ2-1
clone_size: NA

cdr3_aa: CARSPPVGERLVEQYF
cdr3_nt: TGTGCCAGAAGCCCCCCCGTGGGGGAAAGGTTAGTTGAGCAGTACTTC
v_call: TRBV7-5
d_call: NA
j_call: TRBJ2-7
clone_size: NA

cdr3_aa: CASSIQGHWGYTF
cdr3_nt: TGTGCCAGTAGTATACAGGGACACTGGGGCTACACCTTC
v_call: TRBV19
d_call: NA
j_call: TRBJ1-2
clone_size: NA

cdr3_aa: CASCQVQETQYF
cdr3_nt: TGTGCCAGCTGTCAAGTCCAAGAGACCCAGTACTTC
v_call: TRBV9
d_call: NA
j_call: TRBJ2-5
clone_size: NA

cdr3_aa: CASRKRGSLYEQYF
cdr3_nt: TGTGCCAGCAGGAAGCGTGGCAGCCTCTACGAGCAGTACTTC
v_call: TRBV5-4
d_call: NA
j_call: TRBJ2-7
clone_size: NA

cdr3_aa: CASSLNFKETQYF
cdr3_nt: TGTGCCAGCAGTCTAAACTTTAAAGAGACCCAGTACTTC
v_call: TRBV6-1
d_call: NA
j_call: TRBJ2-5
clone_size: NA

cdr3_aa: CASSSSGTDGDEQYF
cdr3_nt: TGTGCCAGCAGTTCTTCCGGGACAGACGGCGACGAGCAGTACTTC
v_call: TRBV28
d_call: TRBD1
j_call: TRBJ2-7
clone_size: NA

cdr3_aa: CASSLNGPNYMNTEAFF
cdr3_nt: TGTGCCAGCAGCTTAAATGGTCCGAACTACATGAACACTGAAGCTTTCTTT
v_call: TRBV7-3
d_call: NA
j_call: TRBJ1-1
clone_size: once

cdr3_aa: CASGREQRDEQFF
cdr3_nt: TGTGCCAGCGGCCGGGAACAGCGCGATGAGCAGTTCTTC
v_call: TRBV25-1
d_call: NA
j_call: TRBJ2-1
clone_size: NA

cdr3_aa: CASRNTSGRGKDTQYF
cdr3_nt: TGTGCCAGCAGGAATACTAGCGGGAGGGGGAAAGATACGCAGTATTTT
v_call: TRBV5-4
d_call: TRBD2
j_call: TRBJ2-3
clone_size: NA

cdr3_aa: CASSQDGALFGNQPQHF
cdr3_nt: TGTGCCAGCAGCCAAGATGGGGCACTCTTTGGCAATCAGCCCCAGCATTTT
v_call: TRBV4-2
d_call: NA
j_call: TRBJ1-5
clone_size: once

cdr3_aa: CASSISGGEQYF
cdr3_nt: TGTGCCAGCAGCATTTCAGGGGGCGAGCAGTACTTC
v_call: TRBV7-8
d_call: TRBD1
j_call: TRBJ2-7
clone_size: once

cdr3_aa: CASSPSAGNTGELFF
cdr3_nt: TGTGCCAGCAGCCCATCGGCCGGGAACACCGGGGAGCTGTTTTTT
v_call: TRBV7-9
d_call: NA
j_call: TRBJ2-2
clone_size: NA

cdr3_aa: CASSRGTGGDSSTDTQYF
cdr3_nt: TGTGCCAGCAGCCGTGGGACGGGGGGAGATTCTAGCACAGATACGCAGTATTTT
v_call: TRBV11-3
d_call: TRBD2
j_call: TRBJ2-3
clone_size: NA

cdr3_aa: CSVSKLASLSYEQYF
cdr3_nt: TGCAGCGTTTCTAAACTAGCGTCCCTCTCCTACGAGCAGTACTTC
v_call: TRBV29-1
d_call: TRBD2
j_call: TRBJ2-7
clone_size: NA